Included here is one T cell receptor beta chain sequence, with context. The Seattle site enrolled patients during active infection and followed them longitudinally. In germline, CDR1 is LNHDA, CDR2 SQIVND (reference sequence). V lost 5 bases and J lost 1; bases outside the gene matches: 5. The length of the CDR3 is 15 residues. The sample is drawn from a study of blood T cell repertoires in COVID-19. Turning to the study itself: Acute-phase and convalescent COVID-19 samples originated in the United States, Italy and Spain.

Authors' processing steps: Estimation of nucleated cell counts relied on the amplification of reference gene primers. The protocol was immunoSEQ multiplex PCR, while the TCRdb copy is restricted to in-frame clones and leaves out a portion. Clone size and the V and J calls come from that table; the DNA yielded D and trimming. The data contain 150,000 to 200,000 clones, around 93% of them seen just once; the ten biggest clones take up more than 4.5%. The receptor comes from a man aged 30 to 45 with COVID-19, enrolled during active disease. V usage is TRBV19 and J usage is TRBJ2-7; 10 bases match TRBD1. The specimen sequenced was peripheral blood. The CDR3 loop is CASSPGTGVSYEQYF. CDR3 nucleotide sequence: TGTGCCAGTAGTCCGGGGACAGGGGTGTCCTACGAGCAGTACTTC.